This T cell receptor (beta chain) stems from a study of CD8+CD57+ T cells in acquired aplastic anemia. Study-wide findings and caveats: Between patients and controls, some 31 CD8+ CDR3 sequences were found in common.

Investigators profiled TCR beta VDJ and CDR3 from genomic DNA template. TCRdb passed the reads through MiXCR, listing each CDR3 protein once. The table lists some 68,000 distinct CDR3 sequences, roughly half of them singletons. Remarks on this clonotype: Antigen unknown.

The source is a human donor in good health, serving as a control. Sequencing was carried out using sorted CD4+, CD8+, or CD8+CD57+ T cells (not recorded which) from PBMCs.

The CDR3 sequence is CASSPASGYEQYF. CDR3 sequence (DNA): TGTGCCAGCAGCCCCGCATCTGGGTACGAGCAGTACTTC. The V gene is TRBV7-8, the J gene TRBJ2-7; D gene ambiguous. Trimming took off 5 bases at V and 4 bases at J, with 12 bases between the two ends. Germline V CDR1 and CDR2: SGHVS, FQNEAQ. This CDR3 region has 13 residues.